This is a list of T cell receptor beta chains from one sample in a study of cytomegalovirus exposure and HLA in healthy donors. Assay: immunoSEQ multiplex PCR; the TCRdb copy retains only in-frame clones and omits some. This listing includes under 200,000 clones. Sequenced input: PBMCs. These receptors were collected from a woman under 30 in good health and CMV-seropositive. Both conserved end residues are part of each CDR3. The D gene is left open where the match is weak.

J gene,D gene,V gene,CDR3 DNA,CDR3 protein
TRBJ1-1,NA,TRBV19,TGTGCCAGTAGTATAGATCGGAGACAGATAACGAACACTGAAGCTTTCTTT,CASSIDRRQITNTEAFF
TRBJ2-5,NA,TRBV5-4,TGTGCCAGCACCTCTTCCGAAGAGACCCAGTACTTC,CASTSSEETQYF
TRBJ2-7,NA,TRBV9,TGTGCCAGCAGCGTAGCCCGTCAGTCCTACGAGCAGTACTTC,CASSVARQSYEQYF
TRBJ1-1,NA,TRBV7-9,TGTGCCAGCAGCTTACTAGATGCCACTGAAGCTTTCTTT,CASSLLDATEAFF
TRBJ2-7,NA,TRBV6-5,TGTGCCAGCAGTTACTCGAAAGGCAACAGGGCCTACGAGCAGTACTTC,CASSYSKGNRAYEQYF
TRBJ2-3,TRBD2,TRBV5-1,TGCGCCAGCAGCGACATAGCGGGGAGCACAGATACGCAGTATTTT,CASSDIAGSTDTQYF
TRBJ2-1,TRBD2,TRBV27,TGTGCCAGCAAAGAGGGACTAGCGGGAAACAATGAGCAGTTCTTC,CASKEGLAGNNEQFF
TRBJ1-2,NA,TRBV19,TGTGCCAGTAGTATTCCGTACTATGGCTACACCTTC,CASSIPYYGYTF
TRBJ1-5,TRBD1,TRBV19,TGTGCCAGTAGTTCCCGGGACAGGGGGCGTGGGGATCAGCCCCAGCATTTT,CASSSRDRGRGDQPQHF
TRBJ2-3,NA,TRBV6-5,TGTGCCAGCAGTTACTCGGGGACTAGCACAGATACGCAGTATTTT,CASSYSGTSTDTQYF
TRBJ1-2,NA,TRBV6-1,TGTGCCAGCAGTGACCCTCGGGAGGGTAACAACTATGGCTACACCTTC,CASSDPREGNNYGYTF
TRBJ1-5,NA,TRBV4-2,TGTGCCAGCAGCCAGCAACCTCAGGGATATAGCAATCAGCCCCAGCATTTT,CASSQQPQGYSNQPQHF
TRBJ1-1,NA,TRBV6-1,TGTGCCAGCCTTGGAGGCGGGTTGAACACTGAAGCTTTCTTT,CASLGGGLNTEAFF
TRBJ2-5,NA,TRBV11-3,TGTGCCAGCAGCTTACCGGGGGAGACCCAGTACTTC,CASSLPGETQYF
TRBJ2-3,TRBD1,TRBV7-9,TGTGCCAGCAGCCCGACAGGGAGTGTCACAGATACGCAGTATTTT,CASSPTGSVTDTQYF
TRBJ1-1,NA,TRBV9,TGTGCCAGCAGCCCCCAACACGCTGAAGCTTTCTTT,CASSPQHAEAFF
TRBJ1-3,NA,TRBV2,TGTGCCAGCAGTGAAAGGTCGGGTCAGGGAAACACCATATATTTT,CASSERSGQGNTIYF
TRBJ1-2,TRBD1,TRBV6-5,TGTGCCAGCAGTCCACAGGGGGCTAACTATGGCTACACCTTC,CASSPQGANYGYTF
TRBJ1-1,NA,TRBV6-5,TGTGCCAGCAGTTTGGGAGGGGATAACACTGAAGCTTTCTTT,CASSLGGDNTEAFF
TRBJ2-1,TRBD2,TRBV7-2,TGTGCCAGCAGCTTAAGACTAGCGCTCGATGAGCAGTTCTTC,CASSLRLALDEQFF
TRBJ2-7,TRBD2,TRBV5-4,TGTGCCAGCAGCTCCCGTGGACTAGATTACGAGCAGTACTTC,CASSSRGLDYEQYF
TRBJ2-5,NA,TRBV4-2,TGTGCCAGCAGCCAAGATTTCCCGGGGGGACAACAAGAGACCCAGTACTTC,CASSQDFPGGQQETQYF
TRBJ1-1,NA,TRBV11-3,TGTGCCAGCAGCTTAGACAGGCAAGCTTTCTTT,CASSLDRQAFF
TRBJ1-6,TRBD1,TRBV18,TGTGCCAGCTCACCGGGACAGGGGGCAAATTCACCCCTCCACTTT,CASSPGQGANSPLHF
TRBJ1-5,NA,TRBV5-6,TGTGCCAGCAGCTTGGCGAGCAATCAGCCCCAGCATTTT,CASSLASNQPQHF
TRBJ2-3,NA,TRBV4-3,TGCGCCAGCAGCCAAGATCGTAGCGGAAGCACAGATACGCAGTATTTT,CASSQDRSGSTDTQYF
TRBJ2-1,NA,TRBV5-4,TGTGCCAGCAGCTTGTTAAATGAGCAGTTCTTC,CASSLLNEQFF
TRBJ1-2,TRBD1,TRBV7-9,TGTGCCAGCAGCTCCCCAGGGGGCCTCTATGGCTACACCTTC,CASSSPGGLYGYTF
TRBJ2-1,TRBD2,TRBV6-6,TGTGCCAGCAGTTACTCAGCGGGGGCCTACAATGAGCAGTTCTTC,CASSYSAGAYNEQFF
TRBJ2-3,TRBD1,TRBV11-2,TGTGCCAGCAGCTTAGGGACAGGGGGGGCGGATACGCAGTATTTT,CASSLGTGGADTQYF
TRBJ1-2,TRBD1,TRBV30,TGTGCCTGGAGTGGGGGGATCGACAGGGGTGGCTACACCTTC,CAWSGGIDRGGYTF
TRBJ1-1,TRBD1,TRBV5-1,TGCGCCAGCAGTTCTGACAGGGTCGGGACTGAAGCTTTCTTT,CASSSDRVGTEAFF
TRBJ1-1,NA,TRBV6-6,TGTGCCAGCAGCTTCTCTGGGGCGGCTTTCTTT,CASSFSGAAFF
TRBJ1-2,TRBD1,TRBV6-1,TGTGCCAGCAGTGAAGCCTCGGGACAGGCCCCCTATGGCTACACCTTC,CASSEASGQAPYGYTF
TRBJ2-7,NA,TRBV18,TGTGCCAGCTCACCAGAAGGGGCCGAGCAGTACTTC,CASSPEGAEQYF
TRBJ1-2,NA,TRBV5-4,TGTGCCAGCAGCTTCTCTCCGAGGGACTATGGCTACACCTTC,CASSFSPRDYGYTF
TRBJ1-6,TRBD1,TRBV7-2,TGTGCCAGCAGCTTAGCGGGACAGGGTTTTTCACCCCTCCACTTT,CASSLAGQGFSPLHF
TRBJ1-1,NA,TRBV21-1,TGTGCCAGCAGCAAATCGGGGGTCATGAACACTGAAGCTTTCTTT,CASSKSGVMNTEAFF
TRBJ2-6,NA,TRBV18,TGTGCCTCTTCCTCCTCTGGGGCCAACGTCCTGACTTTC,CASSSSGANVLTF
TRBJ1-5,NA,TRBV5-1,TGCGCCAGCAGCTTGACGGGGGAGCGGCCCCAGCATTTT,CASSLTGERPQHF
TRBJ1-4,TRBD1,TRBV5-1,TGCGCCAGCAGCTCCGGGACAGGGGGTGAAAAACTGTTTTTT,CASSSGTGGEKLFF
TRBJ1-6,TRBD1,TRBV6-1,TGTGCCAGCAGTGAAGGGGCAGGGGGGAATTCACCCCTCCACTTT,CASSEGAGGNSPLHF
TRBJ1-4,TRBD1,TRBV19,TGTGCCAGTAGTTCCCACAGGGGGCGCGGTGAAAAACTGTTTTTT,CASSSHRGRGEKLFF
TRBJ2-3,NA,TRBV19,TGTGCCAGTAGTTCGGGACTCACGCTCACAGATACGCAGTATTTT,CASSSGLTLTDTQYF
TRBJ2-7,TRBD2,TRBV19,TGTGCCAGTAGTGTCGCGGGGGGTAAGGAGTACGAGCAGTACTTC,CASSVAGGKEYEQYF
TRBJ2-2,TRBD2,TRBV5-4,TGTGCCAGCAGCGCTGGACTAGCGGGAGCCCACGGGGAGCTGTTTTTT,CASSAGLAGAHGELFF
TRBJ2-3,NA,TRBV9,TGTGCCAGCAGCCTTGTCACAGATACGCAGTATTTT,CASSLVTDTQYF
TRBJ2-1,NA,TRBV29-1,TGCAGCGTTGGACAGAACTCCTACAATGAGCAGTTCTTC,CSVGQNSYNEQFF
TRBJ2-1,NA,TRBV15,TGTGCCACCAGCAGAATAGAAACCGGTTACAATGAGCAGTTCTTC,CATSRIETGYNEQFF